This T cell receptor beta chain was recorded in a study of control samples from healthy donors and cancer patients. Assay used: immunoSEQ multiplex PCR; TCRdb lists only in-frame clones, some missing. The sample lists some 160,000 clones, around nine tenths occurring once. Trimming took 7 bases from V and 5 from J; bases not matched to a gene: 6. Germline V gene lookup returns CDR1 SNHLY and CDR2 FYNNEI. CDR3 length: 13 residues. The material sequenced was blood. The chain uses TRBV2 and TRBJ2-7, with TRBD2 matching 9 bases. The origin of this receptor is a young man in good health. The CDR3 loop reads CASKGLALDEQYF. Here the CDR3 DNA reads TGTGCCAGCAAGGGACTAGCACTCGACGAGCAGTACTTC. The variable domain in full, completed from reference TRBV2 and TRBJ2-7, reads EPEVTQTPSHQVTQMGQEVILRCVPISNHLYFYWYRQILGQKVEFLVSFYNNEISEKSEIFDDQFSVERPDGSNFTLKIRSTKLEDSAMYFCASKGLALDEQYFGPGTRLTVT.